These 5 T cell receptor beta chains share one sample of origin, sequenced in a study of blood T cell repertoires in COVID-19. TCRdb keeps only in-frame clones here, not all; method: immunoSEQ multiplex PCR. The sample lists about 320,000 clones, about 92% occurring once. Sequenced sample: PBMCs or T cells enriched from blood (not recorded which). These receptors originate from a man aged 55 to 69 who had recovered from COVID-19.

This clone occurred once. V is TRBV14 and J is TRBJ1-1, with TRBD1 matching 7 bases. CDR1 SGHDN and CDR2 FVKESK come from the germline V gene. The CDR3 is 13 amino acids. Trimming cost V 3 bases and J 8 bases; bases outside gene matches: 6. CDR3 coding DNA: TGTGCCAGCAGCCACCTCGGGACAGTAGAAGCTTTCTTT. Translating gives CASSHLGTVEAFF.

The chain recombines TRBV19 with TRBJ1-6, with a weak D call TRBD1 (6 bases). CDR3 length equals 15 residues. Germline CDR1 LNHDA, CDR2 SQIVND (reference sequence). V lost 7 bases to trimming and J lost 7 bases, with 17 bases between them. In DNA, the CDR3 is TGTGCCAGTAAACAACAGGGAAGAGAGAATTCACCCCTCCACTTT. Translation gives CASKQQGRENSPLHF.

The chain is built from TRBV6-2 or TRBV6-3 and TRBJ1-2; 8 bases match TRBD1. This CDR3 is built from 15 residues. With 2 bases clipped from V and 7 bases from J, the junction kept 9 bases outside the gene matches. CDR1 is MNHEY, CDR2 SVGEGT, per germline. Written as DNA, the CDR3 is TGTGCCAGCAGTTACCAAGGACAGGGCGGAGGTGGCTACACCTTC. It specifies CASSYQGQGGGGYTF.

The genes are TRBV28 and TRBJ1-5; D not resolved. CDR3 length: 13 amino acids. Germline V CDR1 and CDR2: MDHEN, SYDVKM. V lost 6 bases and J 1 base, leaving 7 bases between the germline ends. The CDR3 coding sequence is TGTGCCAGCAGGAGGGTAAGCAATCAGCCCCAGCATTTT. It is translated as CASRRVSNQPQHF.

The genes are TRBV6-1 and TRBJ1-5; TRBD1 agrees at 10 bases. V gave up 3 bases and J gave up 7 bases; unmatched junction bases: 0. The CDR3 contains 13 residues. The germline CDR1 and CDR2 sequences are MNHNS and SASEGT. CDR3 sequence: CASSETGGQPQHF. The CDR3, as DNA: TGTGCCAGCAGTGAGACAGGGGGCCAGCCCCAGCATTTT.